This TCR beta chain was sequenced in a study of PD-1 and CTLA-4 blockade in melanoma. V lost 3 bases and J lost 0, with 8 bases in between. CDR3 length: 13 residues. Germline V gene data show CDR1 as SQVTM and CDR2 as ANQGSEA. Data came from immunoSEQ multiplex PCR; TCRdb stores just in-frame clones and leaves some out. The table shows 16,000 or so clones, with 73% occurring only once. This clone was recorded only once. The chain couples TRBV29-1 to TRBJ1-2; no clear D. The material was CD8+ T cells from peripheral blood, obtained before anti-PD-1 treatment. The receptor was derived from a human donor with melanoma. This chain's CDR3 is CSVETLTNYGYTF. CDR3 coding DNA: TGCAGCGTTGAGACCCTTACTAACTATGGCTACACCTTC.